This T cell receptor beta chain was observed in a study of blood T cell repertoires in COVID-19. The V and J ends lost 0 bases and 3 bases, in that order; junction bases with no gene match: 9. Germline CDR1 and CDR2: GTSNPN and SVGIG (reference sequence). The CDR3 has 16 amino acids. TCRdb's table, derived via immunoSEQ multiplex PCR, lists solely in-frame clones and lacks some. Of hundreds of thousands of clones in the sample, 70% to 90% were seen once. Source material: PBMCs or T cells enriched from blood (not recorded which). The chain uses TRBV30 and TRBJ1-1; 8 nucleotides align to TRBD1. The source of this sequence is a woman in her 50s in a cohort exposed to, infected with or recovered from COVID-19 (not recorded which). The CDR3 is CAWSVGSGGLYTEAFF. The DNA of the CDR3 is TGTGCCTGGAGTGTAGGGTCAGGGGGCTTATACACTGAAGCTTTCTTT.